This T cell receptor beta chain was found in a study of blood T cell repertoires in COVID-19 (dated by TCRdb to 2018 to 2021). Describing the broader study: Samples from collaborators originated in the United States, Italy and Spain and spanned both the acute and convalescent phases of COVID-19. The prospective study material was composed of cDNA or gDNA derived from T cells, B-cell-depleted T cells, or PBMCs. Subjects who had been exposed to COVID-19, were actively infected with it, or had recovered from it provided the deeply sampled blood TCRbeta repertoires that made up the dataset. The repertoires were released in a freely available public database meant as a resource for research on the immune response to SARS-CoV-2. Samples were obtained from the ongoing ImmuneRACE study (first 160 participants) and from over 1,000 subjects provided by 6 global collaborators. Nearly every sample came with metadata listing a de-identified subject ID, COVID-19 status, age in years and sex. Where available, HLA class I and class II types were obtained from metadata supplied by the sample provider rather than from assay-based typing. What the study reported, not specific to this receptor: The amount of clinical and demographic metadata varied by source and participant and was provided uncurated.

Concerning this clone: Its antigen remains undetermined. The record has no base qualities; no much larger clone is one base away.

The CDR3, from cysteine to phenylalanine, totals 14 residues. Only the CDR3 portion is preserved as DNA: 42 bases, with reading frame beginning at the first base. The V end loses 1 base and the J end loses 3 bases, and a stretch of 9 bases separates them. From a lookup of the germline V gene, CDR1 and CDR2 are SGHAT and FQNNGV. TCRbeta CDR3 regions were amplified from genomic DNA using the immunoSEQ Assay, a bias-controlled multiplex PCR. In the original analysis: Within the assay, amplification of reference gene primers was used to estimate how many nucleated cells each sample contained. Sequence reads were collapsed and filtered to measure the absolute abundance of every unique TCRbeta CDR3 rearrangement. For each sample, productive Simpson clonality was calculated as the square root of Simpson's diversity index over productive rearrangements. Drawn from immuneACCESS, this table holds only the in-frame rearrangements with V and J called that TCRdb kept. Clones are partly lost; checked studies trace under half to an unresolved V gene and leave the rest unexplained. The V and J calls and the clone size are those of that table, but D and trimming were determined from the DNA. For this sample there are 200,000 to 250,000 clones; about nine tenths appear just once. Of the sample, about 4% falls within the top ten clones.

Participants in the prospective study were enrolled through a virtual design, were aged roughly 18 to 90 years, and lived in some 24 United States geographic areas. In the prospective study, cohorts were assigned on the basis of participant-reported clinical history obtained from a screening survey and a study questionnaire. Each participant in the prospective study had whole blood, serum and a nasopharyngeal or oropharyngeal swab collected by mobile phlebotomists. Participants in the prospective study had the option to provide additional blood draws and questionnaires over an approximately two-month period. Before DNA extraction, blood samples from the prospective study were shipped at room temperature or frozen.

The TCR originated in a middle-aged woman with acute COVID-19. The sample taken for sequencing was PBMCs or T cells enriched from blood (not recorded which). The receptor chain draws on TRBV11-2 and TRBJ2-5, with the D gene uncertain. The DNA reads TGTGCCAGCAGCTTAGCCATTCAGGAAGAGACCCAGTACTTC. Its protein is CASSLAIQEETQYF.